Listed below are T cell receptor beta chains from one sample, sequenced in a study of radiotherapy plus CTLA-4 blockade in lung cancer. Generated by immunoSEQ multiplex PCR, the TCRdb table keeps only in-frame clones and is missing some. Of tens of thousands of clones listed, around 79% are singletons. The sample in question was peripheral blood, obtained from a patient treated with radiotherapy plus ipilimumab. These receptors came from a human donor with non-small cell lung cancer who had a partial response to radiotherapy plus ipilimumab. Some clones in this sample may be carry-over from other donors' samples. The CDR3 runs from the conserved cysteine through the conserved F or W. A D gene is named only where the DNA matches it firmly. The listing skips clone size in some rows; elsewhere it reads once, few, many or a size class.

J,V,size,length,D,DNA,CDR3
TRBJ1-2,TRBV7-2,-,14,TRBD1,TGTGCCAGCAGCCGCGGGGGACAGGGGGGCGGCTACACCTTC,CASSRGGQGGGYTF
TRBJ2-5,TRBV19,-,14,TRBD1,TGTGCCAGTAGTACTCCGGGACAGGTTGAGACCCAGTACTTC,CASSTPGQVETQYF
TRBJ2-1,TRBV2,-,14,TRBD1,TGTGCCAGCACCCGGGACAGCTCTTACAATGAGCAGTTCTTC,CASTRDSSYNEQFF
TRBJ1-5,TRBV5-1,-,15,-,TGCGCCAGCAGCTTCATATCAGGGGGCAATCAGCCCCAGCATTTT,CASSFISGGNQPQHF
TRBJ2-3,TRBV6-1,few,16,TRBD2,TGTGCCAGCAGTGAAGCGGGACTAGCGGGCACAGATACGCAGTATTTT,CASSEAGLAGTDTQYF
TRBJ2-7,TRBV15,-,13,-,TGTGCCACCAGCAGAGATAGATTGTACGAGCAGTACTTC,CATSRDRLYEQYF
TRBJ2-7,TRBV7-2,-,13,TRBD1,TGTGCCAGCAGCTTTGGGACAGGGGGAGAGCAGTACTTC,CASSFGTGGEQYF
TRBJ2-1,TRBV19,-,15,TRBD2,TGTGCCAGTCAAACAGCGGGAGGGATAGATAATGAGCAGTTCTTC,CASQTAGGIDNEQFF
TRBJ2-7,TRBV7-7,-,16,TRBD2,TGTGCCAGCAGCTCCCCCCGACTAGCAAGGTTCGACGAGCAGTACTTC,CASSSPRLARFDEQYF
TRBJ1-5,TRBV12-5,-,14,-,TGTGCTAGCGGTTTGGATTTGGGGGGAGGGGCCCAGCATTTT,CASGLDLGGGAQHF
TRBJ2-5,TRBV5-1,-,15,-,TGCGCCAGCAGCCGGGAGCCTAGTCGTGCCGAGACCCAGTACTTC,CASSREPSRAETQYF
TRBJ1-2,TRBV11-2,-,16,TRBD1,TGTGCCAGCAGGACCTTGACAGGGAAATCTAACTATGGCTACACCTTC,CASRTLTGKSNYGYTF
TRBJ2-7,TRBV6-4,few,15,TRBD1,TGTGCCAGCAGTCCTGCGGACAGGGGGCTGTGGGAGCAGTACTTC,CASSPADRGLWEQYF
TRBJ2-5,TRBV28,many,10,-,TGTGCCAGCAGTAGCGAGACCCAGTACTTC,CASSSETQYF
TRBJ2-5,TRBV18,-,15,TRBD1,TGTGCCAGCTCAGCCGGACAGGGGTGGCAAGAGACCCAGTACTTC,CASSAGQGWQETQYF
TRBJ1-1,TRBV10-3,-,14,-,TGTGCCATCAGTGATAGAACCAAGAACACTGAAGCTTTCTTT,CAISDRTKNTEAFF
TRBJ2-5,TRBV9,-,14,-,TGTGCCAGCAGCGCGGATTTGGAGCGGGAGACCCAGTACTTC,CASSADLERETQYF
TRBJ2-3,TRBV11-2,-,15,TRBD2,TGTGCCAGCAGCTTAGAGCTAGCGGGACCAGATACGCAGTATTTT,CASSLELAGPDTQYF
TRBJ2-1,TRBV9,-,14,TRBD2,TGTGCCAGCAGCGTAGATGGGACTAGCGGGAGACTGTTCTTC,CASSVDGTSGRLFF
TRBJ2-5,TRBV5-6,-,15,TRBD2,TGTGCCAGCAGCTTGCGGGGGGGCCAGCGGGAGACCCAGTACTTC,CASSLRGGQRETQYF
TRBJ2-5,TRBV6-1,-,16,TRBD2,TGTGCCAGCAGTGAGATTCGGCTAGCGGGGGTCGGGACCCAGTACTTC,CASSEIRLAGVGTQYF
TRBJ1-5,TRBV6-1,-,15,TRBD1,TGTGCCAGCACCTTGGACAGGTTAAGCAATCAGCCCCAGCATTTT,CASTLDRLSNQPQHF
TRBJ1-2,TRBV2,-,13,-,TGTGCCAGCAGGGAGAACCGGGAGGGCGGCTACACCTTC,CASRENREGGYTF
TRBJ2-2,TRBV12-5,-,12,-,TGTGCTAGTGGTTCACTTTCGGGGGAGCTGTTTTTT,CASGSLSGELFF
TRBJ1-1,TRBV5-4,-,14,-,TGTGCCAGCAGCCCCCCCTTGGCGGGAAAAGAAGCTTTCTTT,CASSPPLAGKEAFF
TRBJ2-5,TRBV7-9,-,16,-,TGTGCCAGCAGCCCTGGGGGGACCGGCCTGGGAGAGACCCAGTACTTC,CASSPGGTGLGETQYF
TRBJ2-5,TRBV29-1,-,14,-,TGCAGCGTTGAGAAGAGCGGGCAAAGAGAGACCCAGTACTTC,CSVEKSGQRETQYF
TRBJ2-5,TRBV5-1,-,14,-,TGCGCCAGCAGCTTGGCCACTAGCCTGGAGACCCAGTACTTC,CASSLATSLETQYF
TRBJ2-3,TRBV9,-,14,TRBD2,TGTGCCAGCAGCGTAGCGGCGGGGGAAGATACGCAGTATTTT,CASSVAAGEDTQYF
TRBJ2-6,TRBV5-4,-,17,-,TGTGCCAGCAGCTTGGCGGCGGCGGGGCCTCCGTCATCCGTCCTGACTTTC,CASSLAAAGPPSSVLTF
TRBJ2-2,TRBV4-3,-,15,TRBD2,TGCGCCAGCAGCTTCGGGGGGGCCGGCACCGGGGAGCTGTTTTTT,CASSFGGAGTGELFF
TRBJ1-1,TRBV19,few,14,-,TGTGCCACTCTACGGAGGGGGGGATTGACTGAAGCTTTCTTT,CATLRRGGLTEAFF
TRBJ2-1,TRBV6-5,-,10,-,TGTGCCAGCAGTTACCGTGAGCAGTTCTTC,CASSYREQFF
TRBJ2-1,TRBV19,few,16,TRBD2,TGTGCCAGTAGTATCGGGGTGGGAGGGCCAGAGAGTGAGCAGTTCTTC,CASSIGVGGPESEQFF
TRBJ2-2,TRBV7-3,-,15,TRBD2,TGTGCCAGCAGCTTACTCCGGGGGGGCCCCGGGGAGCTGTTTTTT,CASSLLRGGPGELFF
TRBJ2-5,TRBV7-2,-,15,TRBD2,TGTGCCACAAAGCGGCGGGGGGTCGTGGGGGAGACCCAGTACTTC,CATKRRGVVGETQYF
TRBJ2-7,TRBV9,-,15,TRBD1,TGTGCCAGCAGCACCCACCAAGGGGGCGCTTACGAGCAGTACTTC,CASSTHQGGAYEQYF
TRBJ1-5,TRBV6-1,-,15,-,TGTGCCAGCTACGGGGGTCGGTCTGGCAATCAGCCCCAGCATTTT,CASYGGRSGNQPQHF
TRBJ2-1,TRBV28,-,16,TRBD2,TGTGCCAGCAGTTCTCCCACGGGGGGGGCCTACAATGAGCAGTTCTTC,CASSSPTGGAYNEQFF
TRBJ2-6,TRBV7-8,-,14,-,TGTGCCAGCAGCCGAGACAGTATGGGCAACGTCCTGACTTTC,CASSRDSMGNVLTF
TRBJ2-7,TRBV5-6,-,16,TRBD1,TGTGCCAGCAGCTTGGGCCGACAGGGACCATCCTACGAGCAGTACTTC,CASSLGRQGPSYEQYF
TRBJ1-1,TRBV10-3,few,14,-,TGTGCCATCAGTGAGTCGGGCCCTCTCAGAGAAGCTTTCTTT,CAISESGPLREAFF
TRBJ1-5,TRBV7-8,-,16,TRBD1,TGTGCCAGCAGCTTAGGAGGGGACAGGCGATATCAGCCCCAGCATTTT,CASSLGGDRRYQPQHF
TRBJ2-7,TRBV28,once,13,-,TGTGCCAGCAGTTTGTCGGGAGTTGGCGAGCAGTACTTC,CASSLSGVGEQYF
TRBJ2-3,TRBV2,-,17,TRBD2,TGTGCCAGCAGTGCGGGGACTAGCGGGAGTAGGTCAGATACGCAGTATTTT,CASSAGTSGSRSDTQYF
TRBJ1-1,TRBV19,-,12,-,TGTGCCAGTGGTGATCGAGCTTCTGAAGCTTTCTTT,CASGDRASEAFF
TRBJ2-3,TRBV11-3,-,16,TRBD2,TGTGCCAGCAGCCTAGGGACTAGCGGTTTCACAGATACGCAGTATTTT,CASSLGTSGFTDTQYF
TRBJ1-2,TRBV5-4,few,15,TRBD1,TGTGCCAGCAGCCCTAAGGACAGGGGGATTGGTGGCTACACCTTC,CASSPKDRGIGGYTF
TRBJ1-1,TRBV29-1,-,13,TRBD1,TGCAGCGCGAAACAGGGGGCAGGAACTGAAGCTTTCTTT,CSAKQGAGTEAFF
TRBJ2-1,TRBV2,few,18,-,TGTGCCAGCACGTTCCTCTTAGGGGAGGCTACGTCCTACAATGAGCAGTTCTTC,CASTFLLGEATSYNEQFF
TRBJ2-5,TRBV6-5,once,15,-,TGTGCCAGCAGCCTACTCGGGAGAGTGTCGAGAAGGCAGTACTTC,CASSLLGRVSRRQYF
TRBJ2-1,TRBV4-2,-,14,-,TGTGCCAGCAGCCAAGAAACTAACTACAATGAGCAGTTCTTC,CASSQETNYNEQFF
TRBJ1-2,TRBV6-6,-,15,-,TGTGCCAGCAGTTACGGGGGGGGCCCGGACTATGGCTACACCTTC,CASSYGGGPDYGYTF
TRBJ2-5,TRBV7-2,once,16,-,TGTGCCAGCAGCTTCAGTGGAGCTGGCCTCTTGAGGACCCAGTACTTC,CASSFSGAGLLRTQYF
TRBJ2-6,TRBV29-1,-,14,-,TGCAGCGTTGACACAGGAACTGGGGCCAACGTCCTGACTTTC,CSVDTGTGANVLTF